Listed here are 31 T cell receptor beta chains from one sample, sequenced in a study of CD8 T cells in Susac syndrome. RNA was extracted with the RNeasy kit, and a quantity of roughly 0.5 to 1 ug was reverse transcribed using random hexamers. TCRdb fed the immunoSEQ multiplex PCR reads into MiXCR, producing one record per CDR3 protein. The sample lists some 170,000 distinct CDR3 sequences, about 95% seen once, with approximately 0.098% in the top ten. Input material: CD4+ T cells from PBMCs. These receptor sequences come from a human donor in good health.

This rearrangement joins TRBV20-1 to TRBJ2-7; 10 bases are shared with TRBD1. The J segment lost 1 base and the V segment lost 0 bases, leaving 3 bases of the junction unmatched. Germline values: CDR1 DFQATT, CDR2 SNEGSKA (reference sequence). The CDR3 runs 15 residues. DNA for the CDR3: TGCAGTGCTAGAGATCGGGACAGGGGTTCCTACGAGCAGTACTTC. This gives the protein CSARDRDRGSYEQYF.

The genes are TRBV20-1 and TRBJ1-2; D call uncertain. CDR3 length: 12 amino acids. CDR1 and CDR2 from the germline V gene are DFQATT and SNEGSKA (reference sequence). Trimming took off 3 bases at V and 2 bases at J, with 7 bases between the two ends. CDR3: CSASSGNYGYTF. The CDR3, as DNA: TGCAGTGCTAGTTCCGGAAACTATGGCTACACCTTC.

This clonotype was observed a handful of times. This chain uses TRBV20-1 with TRBJ2-7, with a possible D match to TRBD2 (5 bases). Trimming shortened V by 1 base and J by 2 bases, and 9 bases separated the two germline ends. Germline CDR1 and CDR2: DFQATT and SNEGSKA (reference sequence). The CDR3 spans 13 residues. The CDR3 region has the DNA TGCAGTGCTAGAGCTAGCAGTACCTACGAGCAGTACTTC. Translation: CSARASSTYEQYF.

The gene calls are TRBV19 and TRBJ1-1; a weak D match, TRBD1 (5 bases). The V gene lost 0 bases and the J gene lost 1 base, with 9 bases spanning the gap. From germline, CDR1 is LNHDA and CDR2 SQIVND (reference sequence). The CDR3 length is 15 residues. The CDR3 DNA reads TGTGCCAGTAGTATAGACAGGGAGGGGAACACTGAAGCTTTCTTT. Protein product: CASSIDREGNTEAFF.

V and J are TRBV30 and TRBJ2-1; D is undetermined. Germline CDR1 reads GTSNPN; CDR2 reads SVGIG (reference sequence). V dropped 0 bases and J dropped 7 bases, with 4 bases sitting between them. This CDR3 has 11 amino acids. Here the CDR3 DNA reads TGTGCCTGGAGTGTACTGAATGAGCAGTTCTTC. As protein: CAWSVLNEQFF.

V gene TRBV2 combines with J gene TRBJ2-1; the D gene could be TRBD1 or TRBD2 (6 bases each). Germline V gene lookup returns CDR1 SNHLY and CDR2 FYNNEI. Trimming took off 7 bases at V and 6 bases at J, with 13 bases between the two ends. The CDR3 extends over 13 amino acids. DNA for the CDR3: TGTGCCAGCACCCGGGAGACAGGCAATGAGCAGTTCTTC. Amino acid sequence: CASTRETGNEQFF.

V and J are TRBV24-1 and TRBJ2-1, with a tentative D call TRBD1 (6 bases). Trimming left V 4 bases short and J 8 bases short, with 14 bases between. This CDR3 comprises 14 residues. Germline lookup yields CDR1 KGHDR and CDR2 SFDVKD. The CDR3 loop is CATSEHTGWDEQFF. Written as DNA, the CDR3 is TGTGCCACCAGTGAGCACACAGGGTGGGATGAGCAGTTCTTC.

The chain carries TRBV7-9 and TRBJ2-7; 10 bases agree with TRBD1. V lost 5 bases and J lost 13; bases outside the gene matches: 5. The germline CDR1 and CDR2 sequences are SEHNR and FQNEAQ (reference sequence). CDR3 length: 11 residues. The CDR3 loop reads CASSPRDRGYF. In DNA form, the CDR3 reads TGTGCCAGCAGCCCCCGGGACAGGGGCTACTTC.

The chain has TRBV7-9 and TRBJ1-4; D remains ambiguous. V lost 5 bases to trimming and J lost 4 bases, with 20 bases between them. The CDR3 sequence is 17 residues long. CDR1 and CDR2 (germline): SEHNR, FQNEAQ (reference sequence). The CDR3 here is CASSPTRGRVDNEKLFF. CDR3 nucleotides: TGTGCCAGCAGCCCAACCCGTGGTAGGGTGGATAATGAAAAACTGTTTTTT. The full variable domain, rest sourced from reference TRBV7-9 and TRBJ1-4, is DTGVSQNPRHKITKRGQNVTFRCDPISEHNRLYWYRQTLGQGPEFLTYFQNEAQLEKSRLLSDRFSAERPKGSFSTLEIQRTEQGDSAMYLCASSPTRGRVDNEKLFFGSGTQLSVL.

V and J are TRBV4-3 and TRBJ2-7; TRBD1 agrees at 10 bases. V lost 0 bases, J lost 3 bases, and 5 bases stayed unmatched. From germline, CDR1 is LGHNA and CDR2 YSLEER. The CDR3 loop spans 16 amino acids. The CDR3 sequence: CASSQDLRTGGYEQYF. The CDR3 coding sequence is TGCGCCAGCAGCCAAGATCTCAGGACAGGGGGCTACGAGCAGTACTTC.

The chain links TRBV9 to TRBJ2-2; possible D gene TRBD2, 7 bases. Trimming pared 4 bases from V and 13 bases from J, leaving 14 bases between. Germline V gene sequence: CDR1 SGDLS, CDR2 YYNGEE. This CDR3 has 12 residues. Here the CDR3 DNA reads TGTGCCAGCAGCCAATCGGGGGGCGGGCTGTTTTTT. Translation: CASSQSGGGLFF.

V and J are TRBV6-6 and TRBJ2-7, with a possible D match to TRBD1 (6 bases). The CDR3 loop spans 13 amino acids. Germline V gene lookup returns CDR1 MNHNY and CDR2 SVGAGI (reference sequence). Trimming removed 2 bases from V and 2 bases from J, with 7 bases in between. CDR3: CASSYRDTYEQYF. For the CDR3, the DNA is TGTGCCAGCAGTTACAGGGACACCTACGAGCAGTACTTC.

The V call is TRBV6-1, the J call TRBJ2-1, with a possible D match to TRBD1 (8 bases). The germline V gene encodes CDR1 MNHNS and CDR2 SASEGT. The CDR3 has 15 amino acids. The V end was cut by 6 bases, the J end by 3 bases, with 15 bases between. The DNA for the CDR3 is TGTGCCAGCAGCGAACAGGGGGGGAACTACAATGAGCAGTTCTTC. This gives the protein CASSEQGGNYNEQFF.

The gene calls are TRBV20-1 and TRBJ1-5, with D tentatively TRBD1 (5 bases). This CDR3 comprises 14 residues. CDR1 and CDR2 (germline): DFQATT, SNEGSKA (reference sequence). Deletions cut 3 bases from V and 5 bases from J, with 14 bases between. The CDR3 protein is CSARTRTPYQPQHF. The CDR3 DNA reads as TGCAGTGCTAGGACAAGGACACCCTATCAGCCCCAGCATTTT.

V gene TRBV29-1 combines with J gene TRBJ2-7, with D maybe TRBD2 (6 bases). The CDR3 sequence is 13 residues long. Looked up from germline, CDR1 is SQVTM and CDR2 is ANQGSEA. Trimming pared 4 bases from V and 7 bases from J, leaving 17 bases between. This chain's CDR3 is CSVGRGGVLEQYF. Written as DNA, the CDR3 is TGCAGCGTTGGCCGAGGCGGGGTACTTGAGCAGTACTTC.

This chain connects TRBV24-1 to TRBJ2-1; a possible D gene is TRBD1 (6 bases). Germline loops: CDR1 KGHDR, CDR2 SFDVKD. The length of the CDR3 is 15 residues. Trimming cost V 5 bases and J 4 bases, with 14 bases left between them. The CDR3 is CATSAHGGQYNEQFF. CDR3 coding DNA: TGTGCCACCAGTGCTCATGGAGGACAGTACAATGAGCAGTTCTTC.

This CDR3 is CASSLVRPENEQFF. The CDR3 nucleotides read TGTGCCAGCAGCTTAGTCCGACCGGAGAATGAGCAGTTCTTC. The chain couples TRBV11-2 to TRBJ2-1; D call uncertain. Trimming stripped 1 base from V and 7 bases from J, with 11 bases between. The CDR3 covers 14 residues. Germline values: CDR1 SGHAT, CDR2 FQNNGV.

The genes are TRBV24-1 and TRBJ2-2; the D gene is possibly TRBD2 (5 bases). Looked up from germline, CDR1 is KGHDR and CDR2 is SFDVKD. The CDR3 length is 14 residues. V was pared by 11 bases and J by 0 bases, with 12 bases between. CDR3 in amino acids: CAIGNEANTGELFF. CDR3 coding DNA: TGTGCCATCGGGAACGAGGCGAACACCGGGGAGCTGTTTTTT.

The chain links TRBV18 to TRBJ2-1; 9 positions agree with TRBD2. The germline V gene has CDR1 KGHSH and CDR2 LQKENI. The CDR3 sequence is 13 residues long. V trimming: 3 bases; J trimming: 8 bases; junction bases outside the gene matches: 2. The CDR3 loop reads CASSPSSGDEQFF. For the CDR3, the DNA is TGTGCCAGCTCACCGTCTAGCGGGGATGAGCAGTTCTTC. Combining the CDR3 with reference TRBV18 and TRBJ2-1 gives the whole variable domain NAGVMQNPRHLVRRRGQEARLRCSPMKGHSHVYWYRQLPEEGLKFMVYLQKENIIDESGMPKERFSAEFPKEGPSILRIQQVVRGDSAAYFCASSPSSGDEQFFGPGTRLTVL.

This chain connects TRBV6-6 to TRBJ1-2, with a weak D call TRBD1 (5 bases). Germline V gene data show CDR1 as MNHNY and CDR2 as SVGAGI (reference sequence). This CDR3 region has 12 residues. V shed 10 bases and J shed 0 bases, with 9 bases lying between them. CDR3 region: CATTGTNYGYTF. Written as DNA, the CDR3 is TGTGCCACCACAGGAACTAACTATGGCTACACCTTC.

This chain uses TRBV7-6 with TRBJ2-5; tentative D call: TRBD2 (6 bases). Trimming took off 1 base at V and 5 bases at J, with 14 bases between the two ends. CDR1 is SGHVS, CDR2 FNYEAQ, per germline. This CDR3 is built from 15 residues. The CDR3 reads CASSLDGGNGETQYF. The DNA for the CDR3 is TGTGCCAGCAGCTTAGATGGCGGGAATGGGGAGACCCAGTACTTC.

The chain has TRBV3-1 and TRBJ2-1, with D maybe TRBD2 (5 bases). The CDR3 spans 15 residues. Germline V gene sequence: CDR1 LGHDT, CDR2 YNNKEL (reference sequence). V was trimmed by 0 bases and J by 2 bases, leaving 8 bases between them. The CDR3 bases are TGTGCCAGCAGCCAAGACCTAGCAGCCTACAATGAGCAGTTCTTC. Amino acid sequence: CASSQDLAAYNEQFF.

The chain carries TRBV5-4 and TRBJ2-1, with D hard to call. CDR3 length equals 15 residues. Germline-derived CDR1 and CDR2 are SGHNT and YYREEE (reference sequence). Trimming removed 2 bases from V and 4 bases from J, with 13 bases in between. In DNA form, the CDR3 reads TGTGCCAGCAGCTTCACCACAACCCCATACAATGAGCAGTTCTTC. Its translation: CASSFTTTPYNEQFF.

The V call is TRBV30, the J call TRBJ1-1; 8 nucleotides align to TRBD1. The CDR3 runs 15 residues. V lost 5 bases to trimming and J lost 1 base; unmatched junction nucleotides: 9. The germline V gene has CDR1 GTSNPN and CDR2 SVGIG (reference sequence). The CDR3 sequence: CAWPGQAVGNTEAFF. The CDR3 DNA reads TGTGCCTGGCCGGGACAGGCAGTGGGGAACACTGAAGCTTTCTTT.

The genes are TRBV27 and TRBJ2-2; a weak D match, TRBD2 (6 bases). This CDR3 spans 16 amino acids. From germline, CDR1 is MNHEY and CDR2 SMNVEV (reference sequence). V was shortened by 3 bases and J by 1 base, with 12 bases between the two germline ends. The DNA for the CDR3 is TGTGCCAGCAGTTTGGGAGTAGCGGAGAACACCGGGGAGCTGTTTTTT. It is translated as CASSLGVAENTGELFF.

The chain combines TRBV20-1 with TRBJ2-3, with TRBD1 identical over 7 bases. CDR1 is DFQATT and CDR2 is SNEGSKA in the germline V gene (reference sequence). Trimming cost V 4 bases and J 2 bases; bases outside gene matches: 6. The CDR3 consists of 14 residues. CDR3 DNA sequence: TGCAGTGCTACCGGGGACAGCAACACAGATACGCAGTATTTT. It codes for CSATGDSNTDTQYF.

The chain joins TRBV25-1 to TRBJ2-1, with D possibly TRBD2 on 6 matching bases. This CDR3 is 13 amino acids long. The V and J ends lost 10 bases and 4 bases respectively, with 14 bases between them. Germline CDR1 and CDR2: MGHDK and SYGVNS. The CDR3 region has the DNA TGTGCCACTCGCGGGGCCTCTTACAATGAGCAGTTCTTC. It encodes CATRGASYNEQFF.

The CDR3 DNA reads as TGTGCCAGCAGTTTGAGACTTGGGAATGAAAAACTGTTTTTT. Translated: CASSLRLGNEKLFF. The rearrangement joins TRBV12-3 or TRBV12-4 to TRBJ1-4; D unclear. The CDR3 has 14 residues. With 3 bases removed from V and 5 bases from J, the gap between germline ends came to 10 bases.

V usage is TRBV23-1 and J usage is TRBJ1-3, with D unclear. TRBV23-1 is an ORF, and what it does is uncertain. CDR3 length equals 15 residues. The V and J ends lost 3 bases and 0 bases respectively, with 9 bases between them. CDR3 amino acids: CASSHAAISGNTIYF. As DNA, the CDR3 is TGCGCCAGCAGTCACGCAGCTATCTCTGGAAACACCATATATTTT.

V and J are TRBV20-1 and TRBJ2-2; TRBD1 matches at 8 bases. Germline CDR1 reads DFQATT; CDR2 reads SNEGSKA (reference sequence). Trimming cost V 6 bases and J 6 bases; bases outside gene matches: 9. The CDR3 has 14 amino acids. This CDR3 is CSAPQGARAGELFF. The CDR3 DNA follows: TGCAGTGCCCCTCAGGGGGCGCGGGCCGGGGAGCTGTTTTTT.

The chain links TRBV7-9 to TRBJ2-2, with D maybe TRBD2 (5 bases). The CDR3 covers 10 residues. V shed 9 bases and J shed 7 bases, with 6 bases lying between them. In germline, CDR1 is SEHNR, CDR2 FQNEAQ (reference sequence). CDR3 protein: CARSGGELFF. CDR3 bases: TGTGCCAGGAGCGGCGGGGAGCTGTTTTTT.